This T cell receptor (beta chain) was captured by sequencing in a study of post-analysis software for immune sequencing data. Study conclusions and caveats: The study found TRBV5-6, TRBV5-1 and TRBV20-1 among roughly 5 TRBV segments more frequent in patients than controls. Pronounced co-clustering by F measure was evident among identically batched samples.

cDNA libraries for TCR beta contained unique molecular identifiers. One entry per CDR3 protein results from TCRdb running MiXCR on the PCR reads. The data hold approximately 630,000 distinct CDR3 sequences, with 59% observed a single time. A few counts support this clonotype. Its target is unknown. V was cut by 4 bases and J by 4 bases, with 4 bases left in between. Germline V lookup: CDR1 MNHNS, CDR2 SASEGT. CDR3 length: 11 amino acids. What was sequenced was blood. This sequence was found in a girl aged 2 to 10 with multiple sclerosis. V usage is TRBV6-1 and J usage is TRBJ1-2; D is ambiguous. The CDR3 coding sequence is TGTGCCAGCAGTGGGGCCTATGGCTACACCTTC. It codes for CASSGAYGYTF.